This record concerns one T cell receptor (beta chain) sequence. The assay was immunoSEQ multiplex PCR, and TCRdb's table has in-frame clones only and misses some. The repertoire consists of 200,000 to 300,000 clones, with 70% to 90% occurring once and the leading ten covering under 3%. The V gene's germline CDR1 is KGHDR and CDR2 SFDVKD. The J segment lost 2 bases and the V segment lost 4 bases, leaving 8 bases of the junction unmatched. This CDR3 has 18 residues. Treatment noted: 15 to 20 received Ad26.COV2.S at low or high dose, single or two shots; several received placebo; per-sample allocation not given. Samples analyzed were those drawn on day 63 after the first vaccine or placebo injection. The sample comes from a study of Ad26.COV2.S vaccination and SARS-CoV-2 variants.

This receptor was obtained from a person between 18 and 65 years old who received the Ad26.COV2.S COVID-19 vaccine or a placebo. This chain links TRBV24-1 with TRBJ2-1; 12 bases align to TRBD2. The specimen was peripheral blood, collected in a trial of Ad26.COV2.S vaccine versus placebo. The CDR3 DNA reads as TGTGCCACCAGTGACACTAAGACTAGCGGGAGAACCTACAATGAGCAGTTCTTC. This codes for CATSDTKTSGRTYNEQFF.